This T cell receptor beta chain was found in a study of blood T cell repertoires in COVID-19. Turning to the study itself: The samples span acute and convalescent COVID-19 from the United States, Italy and Spain.

Per the authors' pipeline: For nucleated cells, counts were estimated from reference gene primer amplification. Sequencing used immunoSEQ multiplex PCR; TCRdb keeps in-frame clones, though not all of them. V, J and clone size reflect that table, while D and trimming were determined from the DNA. The sample consists of 200,000 to 250,000 clones, 70% to 90% of them appearing once. The V end lost 3 bases, the J end lost 0 bases, and 7 bases lay between the germline ends. Germline assignment: CDR1 KGHDR and CDR2 SFDVKD. The CDR3 runs to 15 residues. The chain carries TRBV24-1 and TRBJ2-2; D is perhaps TRBD2 (5 bases). The source material was peripheral blood. This TCR derives from a man aged 25-45 years with COVID-19, enrolled during active disease. The CDR3 DNA reads as TGTGCCACCAGTGATAATAGCGCGAACACCGGGGAGCTGTTTTTT. It translates to CATSDNSANTGELFF.